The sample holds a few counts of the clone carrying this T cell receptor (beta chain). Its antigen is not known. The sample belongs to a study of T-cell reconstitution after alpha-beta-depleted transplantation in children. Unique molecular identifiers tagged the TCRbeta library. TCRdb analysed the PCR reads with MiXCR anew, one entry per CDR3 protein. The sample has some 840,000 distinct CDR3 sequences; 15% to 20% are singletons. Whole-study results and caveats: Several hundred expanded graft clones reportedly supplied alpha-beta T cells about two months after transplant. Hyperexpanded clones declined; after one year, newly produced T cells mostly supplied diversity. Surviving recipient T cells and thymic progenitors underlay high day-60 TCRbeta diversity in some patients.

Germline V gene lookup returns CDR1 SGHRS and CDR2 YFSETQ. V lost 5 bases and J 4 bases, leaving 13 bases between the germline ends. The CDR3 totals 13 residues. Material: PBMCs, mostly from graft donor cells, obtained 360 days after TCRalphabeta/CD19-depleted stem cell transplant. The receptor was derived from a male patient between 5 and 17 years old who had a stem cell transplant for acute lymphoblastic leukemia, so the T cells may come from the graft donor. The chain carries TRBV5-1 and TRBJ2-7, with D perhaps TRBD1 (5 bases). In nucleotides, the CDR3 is TGCGCCAGCAGTCAGGACATACCTTACGAGCAGTACTTC. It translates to CASSQDIPYEQYF. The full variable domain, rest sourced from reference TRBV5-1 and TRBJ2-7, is KAGVTQTPRYLIKTRGQQVTLSCSPISGHRSVSWYQQTPGQGLQFLFEYFSETQRNKGNFPGRFSGRQFSNSRSEMNVSTLELGDSALYLCASSQDIPYEQYFGPGTRLTVT.